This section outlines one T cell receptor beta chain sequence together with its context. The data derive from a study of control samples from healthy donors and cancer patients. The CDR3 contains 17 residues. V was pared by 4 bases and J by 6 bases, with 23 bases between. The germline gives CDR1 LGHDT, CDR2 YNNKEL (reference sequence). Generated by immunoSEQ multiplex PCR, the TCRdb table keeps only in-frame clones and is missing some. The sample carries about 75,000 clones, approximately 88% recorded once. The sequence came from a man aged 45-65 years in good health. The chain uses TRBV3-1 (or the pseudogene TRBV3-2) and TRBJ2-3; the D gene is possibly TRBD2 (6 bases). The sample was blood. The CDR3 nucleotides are TGTGCCAGCAGCCCTTACGATTCATGCGCGGGATTGGATACGCAGTATTTT. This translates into CASSPYDSCAGLDTQYF.